This TCR beta chain was sequenced during a study of shared clonotypes between healthy human individuals (dated by TCRdb to the early 2020s). Study-level background: Three men and a couple of women, aged 18 to 49 years, made up the cohort. For each donor, CD4 naive and CD4 memory were each run on three plates, CD8 naive on two plates, and CD8 memory on one plate. Blood TCR repertoires of roughly five healthy adults were deeply sequenced to estimate repertoire size and the extent of clonotype sharing between individuals. Libraries were prepared and TCR repertoires were sequenced by different laboratories using diverse techniques, in order to increase sequencing depth and limit assay-specific biases. Each donor's leukapheresis produced roughly between about 0.8 and 10 billion PBMCs. Results and caveats for the whole study, not just this receptor: Naive subsets generally had larger estimated clonotype richness than memory subsets did. Pairwise subsampling led to the expectation that sequencing depth would affect the degree of clonotype sharing among donors. Sampling was limited to blood, and TCR repertoires in tissue likely differ from TCR repertoires in blood. About 5% of naive CD4, 3.5% of naive CD8, approximately 2.2% of memory CD4, and about 0.4% of memory CD8 clonotypes were shared across a few donors. Incomplete sequencing was indicated by rarefaction of sorted-subset datasets, despite the large sequencing depth. Compared with non-shared clonotypes, clonotypes shared by all four sorted-subset donors had higher generation probabilities. Because the study included only a small number of donors, the genetic and exposure-history diversity represented was limited.

Using the deep immunoSEQ assay, multiplex PCR amplified TCR CDR3 regions from genomic DNA. Extracted genomic DNA from each cell subset was spread evenly across all wells of several immunoSEQ 96-well plates, with each plate serving as a replicate. For sorted subsets, approximately 0.2 ug of genomic DNA, equivalent to 25,000 to 35,000 T cell genomes, went into each replicate PCR. Purified libraries were measured with a Qubit 3.0 fluorometer, size-checked on a Bioanalyzer 2100, and measured again with the KAPA Library Quantification kit. A separate single-read 150-cycle Illumina NextSeq 550 flow cell was used to sequence each immunoSEQ 96-well plate. For the original study's pipeline: Because the immunoSEQ output included only junctional sequences and no quality scores, the filtering could not be the same as the filtering used for full-length reads. To assign V/J genes and CDR3, sequences were annotated against IMGT germline references using PyIR, a Python wrapper for IgBLAST v1.9. Any read was removed if the V/J assignment was weak (E-value above 1e-6), the CDR3 was missing, or the read contained stop codons, out-of-frame junctions, or ambiguous translated residues. V3J clonotypes were defined as sequences sharing the same inferred V gene, J gene, and CDR3 amino acid sequence. To compute the percentage overlap between repertoires, the number of shared unique clonotypes was divided by the size of the smaller repertoire. Repertoire richness was assessed with RTK rarefaction, the Chao1 estimator, and Recon v2.1 estimates of unobserved clonotypes. OLGA was used to compute generation probabilities for all TCRbeta clonotypes that the gDNA method yielded from a handful of donors. TCRdb carries this immuneACCESS record with in-frame sequences only. Its versions omit some clonotypes, under half of them owing to an unresolved V gene in the studies checked, with the rest unexplained. V and J calls and clone size are as listed in that table; D and trimming were resolved from the DNA. This sample is represented by roughly 2,000,000 clones; roughly 93% of them were singletons. Approximately 1.6% of the sample lies in the top ten.

On this clone itself: The specificity of this receptor is unknown. One base away there is no much larger clone; base qualities are not given.

CD8 naive samples were CD45RO-negative cells positively selected for CCR7, giving a CD45RA+CCR7+ population that excluded TemRA cells. Donors were healthy HIV-negative adults with no recently reported acute infections or vaccinations. Only Caucasian adults living in Nashville, Tennessee, USA were represented among the donors. After blood collection by leukapheresis, PBMCs were isolated using Ficoll-Histopaque density gradient centrifugation and then cryopreserved in the vapor phase of liquid nitrogen. Analytical flow cytometry was used to check the purity and quantity of every magnetically sorted T cell population. Genomic DNA was isolated from each sorted fraction and quantified by UV absorbance on a Nanodrop 2000c. CDR1 SGDLS and CDR2 YYNGEE are derived from the germline V gene. The junction shows trimming of 0 bases on V and 4 bases on J, and the gene matches do not reach 8 bases of it. Measured from the cysteine to the phenylalanine, the CDR3 is 16 residues long. Only the CDR3 region is kept as DNA, spanning 48 bases read in frame from base 1.

The sequence was obtained from a man younger than 35 in good health. Some clones in this sample may be carry-over from other donors' samples. Material: naive CD8+ T cells from PBMCs. Sample cell subset or site, as interpreted from the label and publication: CD45RA+CCR7+. The chain links TRBV9 with TRBJ2-7; 9 bases in the middle match TRBD2. In nucleotides, the sequence is TGTGCCAGCAGCGTAGCTGGGGCTAGCGGGGTTTACGAGCAGTACTTC. The translation is CASSVAGASGVYEQYF.